This T cell receptor beta chain originates from a study of Ad26.COV2.S vaccination and SARS-CoV-2 variants. Study-wide background: Donor was in the COV1001 Ad26.COV2.S trial arm.

Treatment given: around 19 received Ad26.COV2.S at low or high dose, single or two shots; 5 received placebo; per-sample allocation not given. Collection of the samples took place on day 63 after the first injection of vaccine or placebo. This CDR3 region has 12 residues. V gave up 6 bases and J gave up 5 bases; unmatched junction bases: 2. Germline V gene data show CDR1 as SEHNR and CDR2 as FQNEAQ (reference sequence). The data were produced by immunoSEQ multiplex PCR, yet TCRdb's version contains in-frame clones alone and is incomplete. The table has approximately 410,000 clones, roughly 90% seen once; the top ten hold about 3.6%.

The source was peripheral blood, collected in a trial of Ad26.COV2.S vaccine versus placebo. This receptor was taken from a person aged 18-60 years who received the Ad26.COV2.S COVID-19 vaccine or a placebo. V gene TRBV7-9 combines with J gene TRBJ2-5; TRBD1 agrees at 8 bases. CDR3 DNA: TGTGCCAGCAGGACAGGGGCGGAGACCCAGTACTTC. Translated: CASRTGAETQYF.